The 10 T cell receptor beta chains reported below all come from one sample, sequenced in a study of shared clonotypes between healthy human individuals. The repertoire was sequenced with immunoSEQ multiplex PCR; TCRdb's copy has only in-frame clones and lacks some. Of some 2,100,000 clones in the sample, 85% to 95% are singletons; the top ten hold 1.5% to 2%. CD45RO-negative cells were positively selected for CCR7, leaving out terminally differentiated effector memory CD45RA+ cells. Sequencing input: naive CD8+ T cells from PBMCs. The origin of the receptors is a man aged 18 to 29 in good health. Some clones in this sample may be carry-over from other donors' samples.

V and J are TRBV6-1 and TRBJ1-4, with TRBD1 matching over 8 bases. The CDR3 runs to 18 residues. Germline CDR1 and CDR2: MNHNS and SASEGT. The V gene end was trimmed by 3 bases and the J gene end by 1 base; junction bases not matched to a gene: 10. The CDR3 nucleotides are TGTGCCAGCAGTGATGTCCCCGGGACAGGCGGAACTAATGAAAAACTGTTTTTT. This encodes CASSDVPGTGGTNEKLFF.

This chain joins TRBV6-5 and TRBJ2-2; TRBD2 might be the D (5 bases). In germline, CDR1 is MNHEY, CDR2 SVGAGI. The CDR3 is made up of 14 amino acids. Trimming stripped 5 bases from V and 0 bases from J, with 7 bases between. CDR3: CASSLRANTGELFF. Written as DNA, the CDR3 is TGTGCCAGCAGTCTGAGGGCGAACACCGGGGAGCTGTTTTTT.

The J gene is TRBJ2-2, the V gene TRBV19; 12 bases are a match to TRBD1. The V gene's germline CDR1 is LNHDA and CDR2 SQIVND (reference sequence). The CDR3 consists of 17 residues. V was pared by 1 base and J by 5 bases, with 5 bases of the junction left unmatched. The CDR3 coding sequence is TGTGCCAGTAGTATAGTGGGACAGGGGGCGGGGACCGGGGAGCTGTTTTTT. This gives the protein CASSIVGQGAGTGELFF.

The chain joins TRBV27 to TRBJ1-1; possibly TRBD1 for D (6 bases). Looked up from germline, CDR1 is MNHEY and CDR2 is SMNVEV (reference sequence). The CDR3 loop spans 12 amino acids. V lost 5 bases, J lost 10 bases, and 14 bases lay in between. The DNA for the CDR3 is TGTGCCAGCAGTCCCACAGGGTGGGCAGCTTTCTTT. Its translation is CASSPTGWAAFF.

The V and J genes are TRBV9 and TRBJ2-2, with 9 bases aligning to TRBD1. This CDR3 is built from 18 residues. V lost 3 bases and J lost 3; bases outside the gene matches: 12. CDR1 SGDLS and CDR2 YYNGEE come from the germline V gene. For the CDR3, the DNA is TGTGCCAGCAGCGGGCGGACAGGGGTGTCGGGGGACACCGGGGAGCTGTTTTTT. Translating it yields CASSGRTGVSGDTGELFF.

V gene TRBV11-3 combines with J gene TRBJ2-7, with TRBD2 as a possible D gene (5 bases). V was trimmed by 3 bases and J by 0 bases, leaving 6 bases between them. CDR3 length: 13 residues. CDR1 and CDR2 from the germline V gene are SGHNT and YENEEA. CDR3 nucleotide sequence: TGTGCCAGCAGCTTGAGGGACTCCTACGAGCAGTACTTC. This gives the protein CASSLRDSYEQYF.

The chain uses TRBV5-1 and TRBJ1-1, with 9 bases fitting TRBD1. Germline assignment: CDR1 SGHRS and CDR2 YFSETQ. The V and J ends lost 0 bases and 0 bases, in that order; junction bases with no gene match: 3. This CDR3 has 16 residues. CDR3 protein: CASSLETGGMNTEAFF. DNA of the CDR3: TGCGCCAGCAGCTTGGAGACAGGGGGAATGAACACTGAAGCTTTCTTT.

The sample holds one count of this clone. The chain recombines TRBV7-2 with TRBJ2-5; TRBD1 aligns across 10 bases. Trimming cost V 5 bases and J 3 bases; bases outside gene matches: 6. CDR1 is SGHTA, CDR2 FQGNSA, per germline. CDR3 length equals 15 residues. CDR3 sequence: CASSLPGTGEETQYF. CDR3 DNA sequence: TGTGCCAGCAGCCTACCCGGGACAGGGGAAGAGACCCAGTACTTC.

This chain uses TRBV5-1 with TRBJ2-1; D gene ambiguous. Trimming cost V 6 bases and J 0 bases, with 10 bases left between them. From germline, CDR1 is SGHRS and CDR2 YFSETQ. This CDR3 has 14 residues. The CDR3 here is CASKALISYNEQFF. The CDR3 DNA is TGCGCCAGCAAAGCCTTGATCTCCTACAATGAGCAGTTCTTC.

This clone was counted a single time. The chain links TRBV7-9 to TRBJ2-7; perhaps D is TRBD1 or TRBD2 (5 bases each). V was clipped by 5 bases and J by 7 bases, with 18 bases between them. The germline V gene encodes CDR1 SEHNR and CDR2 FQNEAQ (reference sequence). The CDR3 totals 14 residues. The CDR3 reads CASSPPPGRREQYF. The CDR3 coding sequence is TGTGCCAGCAGCCCCCCCCCGGGGCGTCGGGAGCAGTACTTC.